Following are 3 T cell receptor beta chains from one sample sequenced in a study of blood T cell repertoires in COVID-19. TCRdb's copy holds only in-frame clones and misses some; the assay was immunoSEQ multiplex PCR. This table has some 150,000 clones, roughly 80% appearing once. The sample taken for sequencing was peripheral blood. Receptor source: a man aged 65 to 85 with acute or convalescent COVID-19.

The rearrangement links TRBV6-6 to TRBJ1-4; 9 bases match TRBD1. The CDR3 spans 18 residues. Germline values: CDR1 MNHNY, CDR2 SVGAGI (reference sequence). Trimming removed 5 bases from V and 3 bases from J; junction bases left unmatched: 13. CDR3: CASSGSSGTGSPNEKLFF. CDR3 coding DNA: TGTGCCAGCAGTGGATCATCCGGGACAGGGTCACCTAATGAAAAACTGTTTTTT.

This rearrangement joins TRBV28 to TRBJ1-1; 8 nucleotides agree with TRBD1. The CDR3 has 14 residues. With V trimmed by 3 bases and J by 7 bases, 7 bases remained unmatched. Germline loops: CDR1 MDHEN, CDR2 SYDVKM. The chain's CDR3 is CASSLDRAGGEAFF. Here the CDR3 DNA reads TGTGCCAGCAGTTTGGACAGGGCGGGCGGTGAAGCTTTCTTT.

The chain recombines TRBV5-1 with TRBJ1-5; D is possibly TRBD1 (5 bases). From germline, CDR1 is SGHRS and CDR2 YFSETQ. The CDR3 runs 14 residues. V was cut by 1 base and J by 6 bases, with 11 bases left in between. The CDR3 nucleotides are TGCGCCAGCAGCTTGAGGCAGGGAGGTCAGCCCCAGCATTTT. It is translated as CASSLRQGGQPQHF. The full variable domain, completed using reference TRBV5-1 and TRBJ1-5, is KAGVTQTPRYLIKTRGQQVTLSCSPISGHRSVSWYQQTPGQGLQFLFEYFSETQRNKGNFPGRFSGRQFSNSRSEMNVSTLELGDSALYLCASSLRQGGQPQHFGDGTRLSIL.